Below, one TCR beta chain is given with its context. Germline lookup yields CDR1 SGHTA and CDR2 FQGNSA. This CDR3 comprises 14 residues. V was shortened by 5 bases and J by 6 bases, with 15 bases between the two germline ends. These data are taken from a study of blood T cell repertoires in COVID-19. In the study overall: The United States, Italy and Spain provided the acute and convalescent COVID-19 samples. The analysed material was cDNA or gDNA that came from T cells, B-cell-depleted T cells, or PBMCs.

As processed by the authors: Estimation of nucleated cell counts relied on the amplification of reference gene primers. Data came from immunoSEQ multiplex PCR; TCRdb stores just in-frame clones and leaves some out. D and trimming come from the DNA, and the V and J calls and clone size come from that table. The data show about 330,000 clones, roughly 86% seen once. This sequence joins TRBV7-2 and TRBJ2-3; possibly TRBD2 for D (5 bases). Sequenced input: peripheral blood. The receptor's source is a man aged 30-40 years with COVID-19, enrolled during active disease. The CDR3 DNA is TGTGCCAGCAGCGTCCTCCACACGGGGGATACGCAGTATTTT. This encodes CASSVLHTGDTQYF.